This TCR beta chain was observed in a study of beta chain features in type 1 diabetes. In the study overall: Patients shared similar age, gender and cell yields with healthy donors.

Whole-study findings and limits: For patients and controls alike, PCR might favor shorter templates to the same degree. The study found moderately but significantly shorter TCRB CDR3s in all four CD4+ subsets of Type 1 diabetes patients.

Germline CDR1 and CDR2: SQVTM and ANQGSEA. V lost 2 bases and J 0 bases, leaving 5 bases between the germline ends. This CDR3 comprises 13 residues. Reverse transcription of all isolated RNA meant that expressed TCRB transcripts were sequenced. Data came from immunoSEQ multiplex PCR; TCRdb stores just in-frame clones and leaves some out. The sample holds 600,000 to 700,000 clones, 9.5% to 15% seen once. This clone was seen a handful of times. The antigen is undetermined. The sequence came from a young man with type 1 diabetes. The chain combines TRBV29-1 with TRBJ1-3; the D is unclear. Input material: naive CD4+ T cells from blood. The CDR3 DNA is TGCAGCGTTGAACAGAGCTCTGGAAACACCATATATTTT. Its protein product is CSVEQSSGNTIYF. Variable domain in full (rest from reference TRBV29-1 and TRBJ1-3): SAVISQKPSRDICQRGTSLTIQCQVDSQVTMMFWYRQQPGQSLTLIATANQGSEATYESGFVIDKFPISRPNLTFSTLTVSNMSPEDSSIYLCSVEQSSGNTIYFGEGSWLTVV.